The next 3 T cell receptor beta chains were all read from a single sample in a study of cytomegalovirus exposure and HLA in healthy donors. The PCR used 60 Vbeta and 13 Jbeta primers. Assay used: immunoSEQ multiplex PCR; TCRdb lists only in-frame clones, some missing. This table holds 200,000 to 300,000 clones, approximately 84% found once. The sequencing input was PBMCs. The receptors stem from a woman aged 40 to 50 in good health and CMV-seropositive.

This clone was found a few times. The chain is built from TRBV6-5 and TRBJ1-2; D is unresolved. This CDR3 comprises 15 residues. V was trimmed by 0 bases and J by 4 bases, leaving 12 bases between them. Per the germline V gene, CDR1 is MNHEY and CDR2 is SVGAGI. The CDR3, as DNA: TGTGCCAGCAGTTACTCGAGCGCAGGAGGCTATGGCTACACCTTC. This translates into CASSYSSAGGYGYTF.

V and J are TRBV19 and TRBJ1-5; D possibly corresponds to TRBD1 (5 bases). Germline CDR1 reads LNHDA; CDR2 reads SQIVND (reference sequence). This CDR3 comprises 15 residues. Trimming took 1 base from V and 6 from J, leaving 13 bases between them. The CDR3 region has the DNA TGTGCCAGTAGTATAGTCCAGGGAGCGGGTCAGCCCCAGCATTTT. Its protein product is CASSIVQGAGQPQHF.

The rearrangement uses TRBV19 and TRBJ1-4, with a weak D call TRBD1 (6 bases). The germline V and J ends were trimmed by 7 bases and 8 bases, with 17 bases remaining between them. The CDR3 consists of 14 residues. The germline V gene encodes CDR1 LNHDA and CDR2 SQIVND (reference sequence). CDR3 nucleotide sequence: TGTGCCAGTACCGAAGGGGGTTTAGGCGAAAAACTGTTTTTT. The encoded protein is CASTEGGLGEKLFF.